These T cell receptor beta chains were read from a single sample in a study of vaccination and CD4 T cells after COVID-19. The antigens of these receptors remain unknown. TCRdb processed the PCR reads anew with MiXCR; each CDR3 protein has one entry. The sample has some 4,000 distinct CDR3 sequences; roughly 18% are singletons. The sample comprised CD4+ T cells from blood, cultured in vitro. All receptors come from a human donor who had recovered from COVID-19. The CDR3 runs from the conserved cysteine through the conserved F or W. A D gene is named only where the DNA matches it firmly. Clone size is shown for a subset of rows, as once, few, many or a class of expanded clone.

D gene | J gene | clone size | V gene | CDR3 DNA | CDR3 protein
TRBD1 | TRBJ1-3 | few | TRBV30 | TGTGCCTGGGGACAGGACTCTGGAAACACCATATATTTT | CAWGQDSGNTIYF
- | TRBJ1-2 | - | TRBV2 | TGTGCCAGCATAGACAGCCCGCAAATCCGTGGCTACACCTTC | CASIDSPQIRGYTF
- | TRBJ1-3 | medium-sized | TRBV20-1 | TGCAGTGCCACCGTTTGGGGAAACACCATATATTTT | CSATVWGNTIYF
- | TRBJ1-1 | medium-sized | TRBV5-1 | TGCGCCAGCAGCTTGGCCAGTCGGGGGACTGAAGCTTTCTTT | CASSLASRGTEAFF
TRBD1 | TRBJ1-1 | - | TRBV20-1 | TGCAGTGCGGTCCGGACAGGGTTGAACACTGAAGCTTTCTTT | CSAVRTGLNTEAFF
- | TRBJ1-1 | - | TRBV30 | TGTGCCTGGAGTTTGTCCGGGACCCCGGGGGGAGCTTTCTTT | CAWSLSGTPGGAFF
- | TRBJ2-5 | few | TRBV5-6 | TGTGCCAGCAGCTTGGAAGAGACCCAGTACTTC | CASSLEETQYF
- | TRBJ2-1 | medium-sized | TRBV6-5 | TGTGCCAGCAGTTACTCGGGTGGGGGGGCGTACAATGAGCAGTTCTTC | CASSYSGGGAYNEQFF
- | TRBJ1-2 | - | TRBV18 | TGTGCCAGCTCACCTCCGGGACCAGCGAGCTATGGCTACACCTTC | CASSPPGPASYGYTF
TRBD1 | TRBJ2-2 | - | TRBV2 | TGTGCCAGCAGTATACAGGGGGCTAAGAACACCGGGGAGCTGTTTTTT | CASSIQGAKNTGELFF
- | TRBJ1-2 | medium-sized | TRBV6-5 | TGTGCCAGCAGTTCCCCGACAGCTTATGGCTACACCTTC | CASSSPTAYGYTF
- | TRBJ1-1 | medium-sized | TRBV2 | TGTGCCAGCAAGGTTGGGGGCCCTGAAGCTTTCTTT | CASKVGGPEAFF
TRBD1 | TRBJ1-5 | - | TRBV18 | TGTGCCAGCTCACCACTTGGGACAGTTAATCAGCCCCAGCATTTT | CASSPLGTVNQPQHF
- | TRBJ1-1 | medium-sized | TRBV7-6 | TGTGCCAGCAGCCAGGCGGTAACCAAGAACACTGAAGCTTTCTTT | CASSQAVTKNTEAFF
- | TRBJ1-2 | few | TRBV28 | TGTGCCACCGTCCTCCATCGGGGGGAGGGCTACACCTTC | CATVLHRGEGYTF
- | TRBJ2-3 | few | TRBV6-1 | TGTGCCAGCAGGGGGCTTGATACGCAGTATTTT | CASRGLDTQYF
TRBD1 | TRBJ1-1 | - | TRBV12-3/TRBV12-4 | TGTGCCAGCAGTCGGACAGGGACTGAAGCTTTCTTT | CASSRTGTEAFF
- | TRBJ1-1 | - | TRBV5-1 | TGCGCCAGCAGCTTCGGGGGGGGTATGAACACTGAAGCTTTCTTT | CASSFGGGMNTEAFF
- | TRBJ1-2 | medium-sized | TRBV27 | TGTGCCAGCAGTTTTCGGCAGAACAAGGGCTACACCTTC | CASSFRQNKGYTF
TRBD1 | TRBJ1-3 | once | TRBV30 | TGTGCCTGGAGTGTACCAACAGGGGACTATGGAAACACCATATATTTT | CAWSVPTGDYGNTIYF
- | TRBJ1-3 | - | TRBV7-8 | TGTGCCAGCAGCTTAGTCGCTCGGGGGGCTCGAAGTGGAAACACCATATATTTT | CASSLVARGARSGNTIYF
- | TRBJ1-1 | - | TRBV5-1 | TGCGCCAGCAGCCCCGGGGGGGGGACGGACACTGAAGCTTTCTTT | CASSPGGGTDTEAFF
- | TRBJ1-5 | few | TRBV20-1 | TGCAGTGCTAGAGCCGCCTACTCGCAGGGTAAGCAGCCCCAGCATTTT | CSARAAYSQGKQPQHF
- | TRBJ1-4 | - | TRBV20-1 | TGCAGTGCTAGCCGGGGCGGGGATGAAAAACTGTTTTTT | CSASRGGDEKLFF
- | TRBJ1-2 | few | TRBV28 | TGTGCCAGCTCTAGAACGACAGGATCCTATGGCTACACCTTC | CASSRTTGSYGYTF
- | TRBJ1-4 | few | TRBV27 | TGTGCCAGCAGTTTCCCTAATGAAAAACTGTTTTTT | CASSFPNEKLFF
- | TRBJ1-1 | - | TRBV20-1 | TGCAGTGCTAGAGGGAGGGGAAGGGGGAACACTGAAGCTTTCTTT | CSARGRGRGNTEAFF
- | TRBJ1-5 | few | TRBV7-9 | TGTGCCAGCAGCTTAGACGTTCAGCCCCAGCATTTT | CASSLDVQPQHF
- | TRBJ2-3 | - | TRBV27 | TGTGCCAGCAGTTTCGCCGTGCCCCCCACAGATACGCAGTATTTT | CASSFAVPPTDTQYF
- | TRBJ2-1 | - | TRBV12-3/TRBV12-4 | TGTGCCAGCAGTTTTCGAGGGGCATCCCCCGGAAAGGAGCAGTTCTTC | CASSFRGASPGKEQFF
- | TRBJ1-4 | - | TRBV29-1 | TGCAGCGTTGCAAGGGAAGGTGAAAAACTGTTTTTT | CSVAREGEKLFF
TRBD2 | TRBJ2-3 | medium-sized | TRBV2 | TGTGCCAGCAGTGGTGCGGGGGGGCGCACGCAGTATTTT | CASSGAGGRTQYF
- | TRBJ1-1 | medium-sized | TRBV7-9 | TGTGCCAGCAGCCCGACGGGGGCGCGCACTGAAGCTTTCTTT | CASSPTGARTEAFF
TRBD1 | TRBJ2-2 | few | TRBV6-1 | TGTGCCAGCCGGGACAGGGTCACCGGGGAGCTGTTTTTT | CASRDRVTGELFF
- | TRBJ2-4 | few | TRBV28 | TGTGCCAGCAGTTACAGCAAGAGCATTCAGTACTTC | CASSYSKSIQYF
TRBD1 | TRBJ1-1 | few | TRBV9 | TGTGCCAGCAGCGTAGGTTACAGGGGACCATACACTGAAGCTTTCTTT | CASSVGYRGPYTEAFF
- | TRBJ1-6 | - | TRBV20-1 | TGCAGTGCTACCCCACTGGGGAATTCCTATAATTCACCCCTCCACTTT | CSATPLGNSYNSPLHF
- | TRBJ1-5 | medium-sized | TRBV6-1 | TGTGCCAGCAGTGAAGTGGGGGGTCGCAATCAGCCCCAGCATTTT | CASSEVGGRNQPQHF
TRBD1 | TRBJ1-2 | - | TRBV10-3 | TGTGCCATCAGTGGGGACAGAAACTATGGCTACACCTTC | CAISGDRNYGYTF
TRBD2 | TRBJ2-5 | few | TRBV5-6 | TGTGCCAGCAGCTTGCTAGCGGGGGTCCAAGAGACCCAGTACTTC | CASSLLAGVQETQYF
- | TRBJ1-5 | medium-sized | TRBV6-1 | TGTGCCGCGGGGGGGGTTCAAAGCAATCAGCCCCAGCATTTT | CAAGGVQSNQPQHF
- | TRBJ1-1 | medium-sized | TRBV7-3 | TGTGCCAGCAGCTTAGCGGGGGGAGCTGAAGCTTTCTTT | CASSLAGGAEAFF
- | TRBJ1-2 | few | TRBV12-3/TRBV12-4 | TGTGCCAGCAGCCCGACACTTAACTATGGCTACACCTTC | CASSPTLNYGYTF
TRBD2 | TRBJ2-3 | few | TRBV7-2 | TGTGCCAGCAGCTCGCCCACTAGCGTCCCCGATACGCAGTATTTT | CASSSPTSVPDTQYF
- | TRBJ1-6 | medium-sized | TRBV6-1 | TGTGCCAGCACGGAGAGGGCCCCCCTCCACTTT | CASTERAPLHF
TRBD1 | TRBJ2-7 | few | TRBV6-5 | TGTGCCAGCAGTTTGGGACAGGGGTTTTCCTACGAGCAGTACTTC | CASSLGQGFSYEQYF
TRBD1 | TRBJ1-3 | few | TRBV15 | TGTGCCACAGGGGACAGGGGCCCCTCTGGAAACACCATATATTTT | CATGDRGPSGNTIYF
TRBD1 | TRBJ2-5 | few | TRBV5-6 | TGTGCCAGCAGCGCTGGGACAGGCATCCCACAAGAGACCCAGTACTTC | CASSAGTGIPQETQYF
TRBD1 | TRBJ1-1 | - | TRBV2 | TGTGCCAGCACCCCGACAGGGGCGGGGAACACTGAAGCTTTCTTT | CASTPTGAGNTEAFF
TRBD1 | TRBJ2-2 | - | TRBV6-5 | TGTGCCAGCAGTTCACCAGGGGGTTGGGGCGGGGAGCTGTTTTTT | CASSSPGGWGGELFF
- | TRBJ2-7 | large | TRBV11-2 | TGTGCCAGCAGCTTAGGGTTGGGCGCAGGGATTTACGAGCAGTACTTC | CASSLGLGAGIYEQYF
TRBD1 | TRBJ2-7 | - | TRBV12-3/TRBV12-4 | TGTGCCAGCAGCCTGGTTCTGGACAGGGACGACGAGCAGTACTTC | CASSLVLDRDDEQYF
- | TRBJ1-1 | - | TRBV11-2 | TGTGCCAGCAGCACAAGCGGCGTTAGTATCCCCGAAGCTTTCTTT | CASSTSGVSIPEAFF
TRBD1 | TRBJ1-2 | large | TRBV6-1 | TGTGCCAGCACTCGGACAGGAGAGGCCTATGGCTACACCTTC | CASTRTGEAYGYTF
TRBD1 | TRBJ2-7 | - | TRBV2 | TGTGCCAGCAGTTCGGGACAGGGGGCAGAGCAGTACTTC | CASSSGQGAEQYF
- | TRBJ1-6 | few | TRBV12-3/TRBV12-4 | TGTGCCAGCAGTTTAGGGACAAAAGATTCACCCCTCCACTTT | CASSLGTKDSPLHF
- | TRBJ1-5 | medium-sized | TRBV27 | TGTGCCAGCAGTCATATAAATCAGCCCCAGCATTTT | CASSHINQPQHF
TRBD1 | TRBJ1-4 | - | TRBV6-1 | TGTGCCAGCACCTTCTACCCCAGAGACAGGGGGCGAGGGGAAAAACTGTTTTTT | CASTFYPRDRGRGEKLFF
TRBD2 | TRBJ2-3 | medium-sized | TRBV11-2 | TGTGCCAGCAGCGCTCTAGCGGGGGGAAGGGATACGCAGTATTTT | CASSALAGGRDTQYF
TRBD1 | TRBJ2-5 | few | TRBV11-3 | TGTGCCAGCAGCTTGGGACAGGGCCACGAGACCCAGTACTTC | CASSLGQGHETQYF